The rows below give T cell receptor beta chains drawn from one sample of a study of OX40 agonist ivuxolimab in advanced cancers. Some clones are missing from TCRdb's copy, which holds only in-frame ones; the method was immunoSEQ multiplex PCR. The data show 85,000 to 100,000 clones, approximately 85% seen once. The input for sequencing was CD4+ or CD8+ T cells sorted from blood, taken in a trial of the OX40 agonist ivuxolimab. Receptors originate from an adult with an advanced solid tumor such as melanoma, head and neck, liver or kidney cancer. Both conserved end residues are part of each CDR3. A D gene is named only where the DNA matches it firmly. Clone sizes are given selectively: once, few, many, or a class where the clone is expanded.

CASSLWGQPELDPDFEQPQHF	TGTGCCAGCAGCCTATGGGGACAGCCCGAACTGGATCCCGATTTCGAACAGCCCCAGCATTTT	TRBV27	TRBJ1-5	once	TRBD1
CASSPPASASYNEQFF	TGTGCCAGCAGCCCACCCGCTTCGGCTTCCTACAATGAGCAGTTCTTC	TRBV11-3	TRBJ2-1	NA	NA
CASSLTSGMGDTGELFF	TGTGCCAGTAGTCTGACTAGCGGGATGGGGGACACCGGGGAGCTGTTTTTT	TRBV19	TRBJ2-2	NA	TRBD2
CASSRDRAGEKLFF	TGTGCCAGCAGCCGGGACAGGGCGGGTGAAAAACTGTTTTTT	TRBV14	TRBJ1-4	NA	TRBD1
CASSLDLRREAFF	TGTGCCAGCAGCTTAGATCTTCGACGTGAAGCTTTCTTT	TRBV7-2	TRBJ1-1	NA	NA
CASSPPGIAVLYNEQFF	TGTGCCAGCAGCCCACCGGGGATAGCGGTACTTTACAATGAGCAGTTCTTC	TRBV7-9	TRBJ2-1	NA	NA
CASSVYRRTSGREGGELFF	TGTGCCAGTAGTGTCTACCGCCGGACTAGCGGGAGGGAGGGCGGGGAGCTGTTTTTT	TRBV19	TRBJ2-2	once	TRBD2
CASSPLGARGYGYTF	TGTGCCAGCAGTCCTCTCGGGGCCCGAGGCTATGGCTACACCTTC	TRBV28	TRBJ1-2	few	NA
CASSFLGDGYTF	TGTGCCAGCAGCTTTTTAGGGGATGGCTACACCTTC	TRBV5-4	TRBJ1-2	NA	NA
CASSPHWGTSNQPQHF	TGTGCCAGCAGTCCCCATTGGGGGACGAGCAATCAGCCCCAGCATTTT	TRBV28	TRBJ1-5	once	NA
CASSATTGELFF	TGTGCCAGCAGTGCGACTACCGGGGAGCTGTTTTTT	TRBV2	TRBJ2-2	NA	NA
CASRTTGGELFF	TGTGCCAGCAGAACCACCGGCGGGGAGCTGTTTTTT	TRBV28	TRBJ2-2	NA	NA
CASSLNPRLAGNEQFF	TGTGCCAGCAGCTTAAACCCCCGACTAGCTGGGAATGAGCAGTTCTTC	TRBV7-3	TRBJ2-1	once	TRBD2
CASSDWREGQHF	TGTGCCAGCAGTGATTGGCGGGAGGGCCAGCATTTT	TRBV6-1	TRBJ1-5	NA	NA
CASSVGTFLTDTQYF	TGTGCCAGCAGCGTAGGAACCTTCCTCACAGATACGCAGTATTTT	TRBV9	TRBJ2-3	NA	NA
CATTVGVGAGETQYF	TGTGCCACCACGGTGGGAGTAGGCGCGGGAGAGACCCAGTACTTC	TRBV7-2	TRBJ2-5	few	NA
CASSLGLNNEQFF	TGTGCCAGCAGCTTAGGACTCAACAATGAGCAGTTCTTC	TRBV11-2	TRBJ2-1	NA	NA
CAWSPGLAYNEQFF	TGTGCCTGGTCACCGGGACTAGCTTACAATGAGCAGTTCTTC	TRBV30	TRBJ2-1	NA	TRBD2
CALPQLARETQYF	TGTGCCCTCCCACAGCTGGCCCGGGAGACCCAGTACTTC	TRBV25-1	TRBJ2-5	few	NA
CASSQDRRGTDTQYF	TGTGCCAGCAGCCAAGATCGGCGGGGCACAGATACGCAGTATTTT	TRBV4-2	TRBJ2-3	few	NA
CAISPDGAYGYTF	TGTGCCATCAGCCCGGACGGGGCCTATGGCTACACCTTC	TRBV10-3	TRBJ1-2	NA	NA
CASIRSFSYEQYF	TGTGCCAGCATTCGGAGTTTCTCCTACGAGCAGTACTTC	TRBV28	TRBJ2-7	NA	NA
CASSPLETGATNEKLFF	TGTGCCAGCAGCCCATTGGAGACAGGAGCAACTAATGAAAAACTGTTTTTT	TRBV14	TRBJ1-4	NA	NA
CASSQNRDERNTDTQYF	TGCGCCAGCAGCCAAAACCGGGACGAGCGAAACACAGATACGCAGTATTTT	TRBV4-1	TRBJ2-3	NA	NA
CASSQDLFSSGNTIYF	TGTGCCAGCAGCCAAGATCTATTCTCCTCTGGAAACACCATATATTTT	TRBV14	TRBJ1-3	NA	NA
CASSPAVAGDLSYEQYF	TGTGCCAGCAGTCCCGCGGTAGCGGGAGACCTCTCCTACGAGCAGTACTTC	TRBV28	TRBJ2-7	NA	TRBD2
CASSSSGSSYNEQFF	TGTGCCAGCTCCTCTAGCGGCAGCTCCTACAATGAGCAGTTCTTC	TRBV5-6	TRBJ2-1	NA	TRBD2
CASSPGPEKLFF	TGTGCCAGTAGTCCAGGGCCCGAAAAACTGTTTTTT	TRBV19	TRBJ1-4	NA	NA
CASSVDRESYEQYF	TGTGCCAGCAGTGTTGACAGAGAGTCCTACGAGCAGTACTTC	TRBV6-1	TRBJ2-7	NA	NA
CASSQFGGNTEAFF	TGCGCCAGCAGCCAATTCGGAGGGAACACTGAAGCTTTCTTT	TRBV4-3	TRBJ1-1	NA	NA
CASTSQGLSVEQFF	TGTGCCAGCACGTCACAGGGCTTATCTGTTGAGCAGTTCTTC	TRBV25-1	TRBJ2-1	NA	NA